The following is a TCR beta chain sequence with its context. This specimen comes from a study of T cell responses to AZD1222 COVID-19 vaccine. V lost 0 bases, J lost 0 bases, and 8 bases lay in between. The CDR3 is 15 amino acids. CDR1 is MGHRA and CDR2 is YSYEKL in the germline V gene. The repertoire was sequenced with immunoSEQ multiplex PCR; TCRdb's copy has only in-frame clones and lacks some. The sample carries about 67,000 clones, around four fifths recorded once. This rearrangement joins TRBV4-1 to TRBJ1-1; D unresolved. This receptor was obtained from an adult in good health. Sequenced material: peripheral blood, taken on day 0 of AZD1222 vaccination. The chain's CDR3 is CASSQERGMNTEAFF. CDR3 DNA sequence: TGCGCCAGCAGCCAAGAGCGAGGGATGAACACTGAAGCTTTCTTT.